Presented here are 10 T cell receptor beta chains from one specimen sequenced in a study of tumor-infiltrating lymphocytes in oesophageal squamous cell carcinoma. Via MiXCR, TCRdb re-called the PCR reads, giving one row per CDR3 protein. This sample has over 15,000 distinct CDR3 sequences, with over 40% found just once. Input material: esophageal tumor tissue. The source of these receptors is a male donor with esophageal squamous cell carcinoma.

With respect to this clonotype: Since no conserved phenylalanine or tryptophan closes the CDR3, a read error is the likely cause. The limits of the CDR3 on the DNA are not certain, so only TCRdb's listed CDR3 is given. The chain recombines TRBV7-6 with TRBJ2-7; TRBD2, the D gene given by the table, was not confirmed from the DNA. The CDR3 region is 16 residues in length, termini included. Germline lookup yields CDR1 SGHVS and CDR2 FNYEAQ. The CDR3 sequence: CASSTSGVYNEQFFGS.

This clonotype was detected many times. The chain links TRBV28 to TRBJ1-4; 10 bases match TRBD1. V trimming: 2 bases; J trimming: 7 bases; junction bases outside the gene matches: 4. The germline V gene encodes CDR1 MDHEN and CDR2 SYDVKM. The CDR3 is made up of 15 amino acids. Here the CDR3 DNA reads TGTGCCAGCAGTTTAAGACAGGGGGCGAGTGAAAAACTGTTTTTT. It is translated as CASSLRQGASEKLFF.

A remark on this clonotype: Lacking the conserved final phenylalanine or tryptophan, this CDR3 likely reflects a read error. The DNA is left out, because the CDR3 cannot be placed on it with certainty; the CDR3 is given as TCRdb lists it. V usage is TRBV7-2 and J usage is TRBJ2-7; the table calls TRBD2, which could not be checked here. The CDR3 totals 15 residues, both ends included. CDR1 is SGHTA and CDR2 is FQGNSA in the germline V gene. The CDR3 here is CASSSLAGYEQYFGS.

This clonotype was recorded at least ten times. The CDR3: CASSNWDRGLTDTQYF. The CDR3 nucleotides are TGTGCCAGTAGTAATTGGGACAGGGGTCTGACAGATACGCAGTATTTT. The rearrangement uses TRBV19 and TRBJ2-3, with TRBD1 matching over 10 bases. J gave up 3 bases and V 4 bases, and 7 bases lay outside the gene matches. The CDR3 runs 16 residues. Germline loops: CDR1 LNHDA, CDR2 SQIVND (reference sequence).

The rearrangement uses TRBV7-9 and TRBJ2-5; D remains ambiguous. This CDR3 contains 13 residues. The germline V and J ends were trimmed by 5 bases and 11 bases, with 18 bases remaining between them. CDR1 SEHNR and CDR2 FQNEAQ come from the germline V gene (reference sequence). The CDR3 sequence is CASSPGYTDTQYF. CDR3 nucleotides: TGTGCCAGCAGCCCTGGGTACACAGATACGCAGTACTTC.

This clonotype was seen at least ten times. The chain links TRBV11-1 to TRBJ2-4; D call uncertain. V lost 2 bases and J lost 13, with 24 bases in between. The germline V gene encodes CDR1 SGHAT and CDR2 FQDESV (reference sequence). The CDR3 has 16 residues. CDR3 loop: CASSLFITEPYNEQYF. The CDR3 DNA reads as TGTGCCAGCAGCTTATTTATAACGGAGCCGTACAATGAGCAGTACTTC. Using reference TRBV11-1 and TRBJ2-4 for the parts outside the CDR3, the full variable domain is EAEVAQSPRYKITEKSQAVAFWCDPISGHATLYWYRQILGQGPELLVQFQDESVVDDSQLPKDRFSAERLKGVDSTLKIQPAELGDSAMYLCASSLFITEPYNEQYFGAGTRLSVL.

This clonotype has more than one count but fewer than ten. The chain couples TRBV7-9 to TRBJ2-5; D perhaps matches TRBD2 (5 bases). Matching the DNA end better, TRBJ2-7 makes the J call doubtful. The CDR3 spans 15 residues. Looked up from germline, CDR1 is SEHNR and CDR2 is FQNEAQ (reference sequence). The CDR3 sequence: CASSLGYGRNYEQYF. Written as DNA, the CDR3 is TGTGCCAGCAGCTTAGGTTATGGGAGAAACTACGAGCAGTACTTC.

This clonotype occurred a few times. Because the CDR3 is missing its conserved closing phenylalanine or tryptophan, this is likely a read error. The DNA is omitted, as the CDR3 cannot be located on it reliably, and the CDR3 follows TCRdb's listing. This chain joins TRBV10-2 and TRBJ2-7. Counting both end residues, the CDR3 totals 16 amino acids. Germline V CDR1 and CDR2: WSHSY, SAAADI. CDR3 region: CASSEPGPHYEQYFGS.

About this clonotype: Lacking the conserved final phenylalanine or tryptophan, this CDR3 likely reflects a read error. The limits of the CDR3 on the DNA are not certain, so only TCRdb's listed CDR3 is given. The chain uses TRBV28 and TRBJ2-5; the DNA was not compared with TRBD1, the D call given in the table. Germline CDR1 is MDHEN and CDR2 is SYDVKM. From its first to its last residue, the CDR3 has 17 amino acids. This CDR3 reads CASSPYPGQGVEQYFGS.

This clonotype showed up many times. The V call is TRBV5-1, the J call TRBJ2-1, with D perhaps TRBD2 (5 bases). Germline V CDR1 and CDR2: SGHRS, YFSETQ. Trimming removed 7 bases from V and 4 bases from J, with 15 bases in between. This CDR3 region has 14 residues. DNA of the CDR3: TGCGCCAGCGCTATGGACGAGGGATACAATGAGCAGTTCTTC. Its protein product is CASAMDEGYNEQFF.